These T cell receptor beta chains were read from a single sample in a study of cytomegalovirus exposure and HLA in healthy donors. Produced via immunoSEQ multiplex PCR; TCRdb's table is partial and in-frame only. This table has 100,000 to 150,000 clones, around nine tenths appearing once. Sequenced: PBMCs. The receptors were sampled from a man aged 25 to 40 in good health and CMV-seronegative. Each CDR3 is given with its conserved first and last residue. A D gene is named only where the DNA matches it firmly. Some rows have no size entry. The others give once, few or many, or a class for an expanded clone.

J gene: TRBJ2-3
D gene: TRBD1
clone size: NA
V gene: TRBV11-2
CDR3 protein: CASSFQRQGQDTQYF
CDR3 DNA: TGTGCCAGCAGCTTTCAGAGACAGGGGCAAGATACGCAGTATTTT

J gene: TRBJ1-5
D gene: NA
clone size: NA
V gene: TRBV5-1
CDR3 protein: CASSLGHSNQPQHF
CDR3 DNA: TGCGCCAGCAGTTTAGGACATAGCAATCAGCCCCAGCATTTT

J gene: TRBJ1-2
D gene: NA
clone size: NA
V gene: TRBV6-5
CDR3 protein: CASAPGASYGYTF
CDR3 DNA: TGTGCCAGCGCGCCAGGGGCTAGCTATGGCTACACCTTC

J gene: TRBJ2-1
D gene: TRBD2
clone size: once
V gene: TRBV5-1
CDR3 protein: CASSSLAGEVAYNEQFF
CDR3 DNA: TGCGCCAGCAGCTCCCTAGCGGGAGAGGTAGCCTACAATGAGCAGTTCTTC

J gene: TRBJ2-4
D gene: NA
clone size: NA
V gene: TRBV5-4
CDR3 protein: CASSLGGLKAKNIQYF
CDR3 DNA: TGTGCCAGCAGCTTGGGGGGCCTAAAGGCCAAAAACATTCAGTACTTC

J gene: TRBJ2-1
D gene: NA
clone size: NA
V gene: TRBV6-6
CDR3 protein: CASGGSSYNEQFF
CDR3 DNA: TGTGCCAGCGGCGGAAGCTCCTACAATGAGCAGTTCTTC

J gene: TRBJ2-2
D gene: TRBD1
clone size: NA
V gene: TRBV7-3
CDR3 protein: CASSPTGGSNTGELFF
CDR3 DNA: TGTGCCAGCAGCCCTACAGGGGGCTCGAACACCGGGGAGCTGTTTTTT

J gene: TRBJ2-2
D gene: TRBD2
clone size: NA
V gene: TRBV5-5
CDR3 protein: CASSLVVAGRTGELFF
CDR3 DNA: TGTGCCAGCAGCTTGGTTGTAGCGGGAAGGACCGGGGAGCTGTTTTTT

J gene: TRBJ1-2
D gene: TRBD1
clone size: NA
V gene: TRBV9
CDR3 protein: CASSSQDRGLSYTF
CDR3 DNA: TGTGCCAGCAGCTCCCAGGACAGGGGGCTTAGCTACACCTTC

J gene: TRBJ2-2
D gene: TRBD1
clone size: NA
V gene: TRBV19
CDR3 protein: CASRRPPDRAFTGELFF
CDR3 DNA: TGTGCCAGTAGGCGACCCCCAGACAGGGCTTTCACCGGGGAGCTGTTTTTT

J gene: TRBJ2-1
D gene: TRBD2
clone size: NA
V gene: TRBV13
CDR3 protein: CASSSRTSGSFVEQFF
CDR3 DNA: TGTGCCAGCAGTTCCCGGACTAGCGGGAGTTTCGTTGAGCAGTTCTTC

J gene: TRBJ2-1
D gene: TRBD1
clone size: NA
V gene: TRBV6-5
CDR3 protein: CASRSDRGQINEQFF
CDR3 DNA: TGTGCCAGCAGATCCGACAGGGGCCAAATCAATGAGCAGTTCTTC

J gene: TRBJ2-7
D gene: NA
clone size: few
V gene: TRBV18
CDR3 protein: CASSPLGGHNEQYF
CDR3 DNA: TGTGCCAGCTCACCACTCGGGGGGCATAACGAGCAGTACTTC

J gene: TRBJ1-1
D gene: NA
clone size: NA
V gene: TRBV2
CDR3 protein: CASARGIEAFF
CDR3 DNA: TGTGCCAGCGCTAGGGGAATTGAAGCTTTCTTT

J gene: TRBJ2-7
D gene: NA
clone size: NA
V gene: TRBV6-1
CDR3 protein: CASSEGQVTYEQYF
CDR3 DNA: TGTGCCAGCAGTGAAGGACAGGTCACCTACGAGCAGTACTTC

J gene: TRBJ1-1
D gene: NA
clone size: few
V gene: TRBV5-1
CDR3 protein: CASSSEGGEAFF
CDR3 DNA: TGCGCCAGCAGCTCGGAAGGGGGTGAAGCTTTCTTT

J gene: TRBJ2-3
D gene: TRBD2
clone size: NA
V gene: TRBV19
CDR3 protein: CASSILAGAPDTQYF
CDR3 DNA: TGTGCCAGTAGTATACTAGCGGGAGCCCCCGATACGCAGTATTTT

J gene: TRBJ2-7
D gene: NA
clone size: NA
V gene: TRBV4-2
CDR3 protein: CASSQDYLLGGSYEQYF
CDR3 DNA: TGTGCCAGCAGCCAAGATTACTTGCTTGGGGGGTCCTACGAGCAGTACTTC

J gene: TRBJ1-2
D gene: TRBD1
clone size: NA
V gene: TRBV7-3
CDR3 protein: CASSLDGTGGYGYTF
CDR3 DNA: TGTGCCAGCAGCTTAGACGGGACAGGTGGTTATGGCTACACCTTC

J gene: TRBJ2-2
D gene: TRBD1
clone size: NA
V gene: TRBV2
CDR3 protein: CASSEKGQPNTGELFF
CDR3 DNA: TGTGCCAGCAGTGAAAAGGGACAGCCAAACACCGGGGAGCTGTTTTTT

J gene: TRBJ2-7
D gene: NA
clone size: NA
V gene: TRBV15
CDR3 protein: CATSRDSGEQYF
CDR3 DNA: TGTGCCACCAGCAGAGATTCCGGCGAGCAGTACTTC

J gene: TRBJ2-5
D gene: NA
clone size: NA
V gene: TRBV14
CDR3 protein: CASSRFGETQYF
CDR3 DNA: TGTGCCAGCAGCAGATTCGGAGAGACCCAGTACTTC

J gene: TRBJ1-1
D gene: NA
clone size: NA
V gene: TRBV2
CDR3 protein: CASSEVVRGPNTEAFF
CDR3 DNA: TGTGCCAGCAGTGAAGTCGTTCGGGGTCCCAACACTGAAGCTTTCTTT

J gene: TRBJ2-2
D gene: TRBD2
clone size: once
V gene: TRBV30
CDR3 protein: CAWSMTSGTNTGELFF
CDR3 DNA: TGTGCCTGGAGCATGACTAGCGGGACGAACACCGGGGAGCTGTTTTTT

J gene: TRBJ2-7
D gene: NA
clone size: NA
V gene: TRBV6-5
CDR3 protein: CASSARTHYEQYF
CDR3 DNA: TGTGCCAGCAGTGCTAGGACACACTACGAGCAGTACTTC

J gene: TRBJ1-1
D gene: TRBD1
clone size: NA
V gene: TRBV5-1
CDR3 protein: CASLPGYRGTNTEAFF
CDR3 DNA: TGCGCCAGCCTTCCGGGGTACAGGGGAACGAACACTGAAGCTTTCTTT

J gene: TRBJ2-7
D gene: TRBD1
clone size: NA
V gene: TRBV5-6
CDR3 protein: CASSSGQGSYEQYF
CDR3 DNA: TGTGCCAGCAGTTCGGGACAGGGAAGTTACGAGCAGTACTTC

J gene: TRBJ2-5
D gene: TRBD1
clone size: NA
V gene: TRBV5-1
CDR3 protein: CASSPRDREVKTQYF
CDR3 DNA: TGCGCCAGCAGCCCCCGGGACAGGGAAGTAAAGACCCAGTACTTC

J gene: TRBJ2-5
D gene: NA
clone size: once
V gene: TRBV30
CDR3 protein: CAWRWDSDSQETQYF
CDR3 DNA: TGTGCCTGGAGATGGGACTCCGACAGCCAAGAGACCCAGTACTTC

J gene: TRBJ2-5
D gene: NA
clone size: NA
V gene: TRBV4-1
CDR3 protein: CASSNNFIEETQYF
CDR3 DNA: TGCGCCAGCAGTAATAATTTTATCGAAGAGACCCAGTACTTC

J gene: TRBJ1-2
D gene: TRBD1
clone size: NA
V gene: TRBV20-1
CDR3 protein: CSGTRQGAPAF
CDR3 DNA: TGCAGCGGCACTAGACAGGGGGCCCCCGCCTTC

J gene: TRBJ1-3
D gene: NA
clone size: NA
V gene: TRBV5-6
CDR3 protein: CASRPKQGSGNTIYF
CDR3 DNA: TGTGCCAGCAGACCGAAACAGGGATCAGGAAACACCATATATTTT

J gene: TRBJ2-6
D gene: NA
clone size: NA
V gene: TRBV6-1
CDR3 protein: CASSAGPSGGANVLTF
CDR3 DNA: TGTGCCAGCAGTGCCGGGCCCTCGGGAGGGGCCAACGTCCTGACTTTC

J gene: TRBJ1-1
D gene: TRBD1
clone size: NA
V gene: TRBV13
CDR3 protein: CASSGAGTGEAFF
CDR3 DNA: TGTGCCAGCAGTGGAGCGGGGACAGGTGAAGCTTTCTTT

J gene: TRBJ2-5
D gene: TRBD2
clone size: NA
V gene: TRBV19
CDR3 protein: CASSPGLQETQYF
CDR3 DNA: TGTGCCAGTAGCCCGGGACTACAAGAGACCCAGTACTTC

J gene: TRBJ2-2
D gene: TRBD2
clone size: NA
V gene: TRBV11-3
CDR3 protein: CASGAAGGTTGELFF
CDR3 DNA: TGTGCCAGCGGAGCTGCGGGAGGGACCACCGGGGAGCTGTTTTTT

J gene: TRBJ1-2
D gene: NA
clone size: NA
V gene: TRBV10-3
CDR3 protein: CAISDSFEWYTF
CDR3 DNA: TGTGCCATCAGTGACTCTTTCGAGTGGTACACCTTC

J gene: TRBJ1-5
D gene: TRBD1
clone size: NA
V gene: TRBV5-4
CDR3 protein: CASSSGGGGGNQPQHF
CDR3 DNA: TGTGCCAGCAGCTCGGGAGGGGGCGGGGGCAATCAGCCCCAGCATTTT

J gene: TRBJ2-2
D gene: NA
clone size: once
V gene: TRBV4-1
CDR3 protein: CASSQLFNSYTGELFF
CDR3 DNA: TGCGCCAGCAGCCAATTATTTAACTCCTACACCGGGGAGCTGTTTTTT

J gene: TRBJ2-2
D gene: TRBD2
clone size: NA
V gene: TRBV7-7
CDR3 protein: CASSESGSLPRELFF
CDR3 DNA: TGTGCCAGCAGCGAGAGCGGGAGCCTACCCCGGGAGCTGTTTTTT

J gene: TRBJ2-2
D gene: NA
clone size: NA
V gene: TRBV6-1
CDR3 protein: CASSGLYGGELFF
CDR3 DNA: TGTGCCAGCAGTGGACTCTACGGCGGGGAGCTGTTTTTT

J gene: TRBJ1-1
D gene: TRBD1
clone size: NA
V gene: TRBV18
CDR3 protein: CASSSVTGGNTEAFF
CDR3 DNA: TGTGCCAGCTCATCGGTTACAGGGGGGAACACTGAAGCTTTCTTT

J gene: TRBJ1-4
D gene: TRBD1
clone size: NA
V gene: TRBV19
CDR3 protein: CASSDLGTEGEKLFF
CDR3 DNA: TGTGCCAGTAGTGACCTTGGGACAGAGGGTGAAAAACTGTTTTTT

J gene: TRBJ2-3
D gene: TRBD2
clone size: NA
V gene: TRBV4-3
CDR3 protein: CASSQLGTSGTVDTQYF
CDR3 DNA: TGCGCCAGCAGCCAGCTTGGGACTAGCGGGACGGTAGATACGCAGTATTTT

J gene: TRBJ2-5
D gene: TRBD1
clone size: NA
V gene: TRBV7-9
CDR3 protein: CASSLTGGQETQYF
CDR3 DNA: TGTGCCAGCAGCCTCACAGGGGGCCAAGAGACCCAGTACTTC

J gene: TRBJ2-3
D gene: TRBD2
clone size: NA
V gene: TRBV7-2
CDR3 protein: CASTLRPAGARDTQYF
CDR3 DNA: TGTGCCAGCACCCTTAGGCCAGCGGGAGCTCGTGATACGCAGTATTTT

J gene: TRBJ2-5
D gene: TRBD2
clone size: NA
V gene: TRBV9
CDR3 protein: CASSVTWTSGYQETQYF
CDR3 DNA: TGTGCCAGCAGCGTCACTTGGACTAGCGGGTACCAAGAGACCCAGTACTTC

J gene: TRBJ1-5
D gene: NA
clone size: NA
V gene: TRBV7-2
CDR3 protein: CASSTPGYSNQPQHF
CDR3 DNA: TGTGCCAGCAGCACCCCGGGTTATAGCAATCAGCCCCAGCATTTT

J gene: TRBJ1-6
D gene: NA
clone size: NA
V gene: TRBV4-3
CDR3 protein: CASSQEWAGSSYNSPLHF
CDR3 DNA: TGCGCCAGCAGCCAAGAATGGGCAGGCAGCTCCTATAATTCACCCCTCCACTTT

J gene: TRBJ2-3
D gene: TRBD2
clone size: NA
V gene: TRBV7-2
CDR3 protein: CASSILAGEADTQYF
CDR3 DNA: TGTGCCAGCAGCATACTAGCGGGAGAAGCAGATACGCAGTATTTT

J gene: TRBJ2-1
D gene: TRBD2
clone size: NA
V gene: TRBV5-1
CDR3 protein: CASSRASGSLFEQFF
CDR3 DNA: TGCGCCAGCAGCCGAGCTAGCGGGAGCTTGTTTGAGCAGTTCTTC

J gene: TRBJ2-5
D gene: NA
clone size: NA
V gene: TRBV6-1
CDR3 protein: CASSEALTGSETQYF
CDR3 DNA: TGTGCCAGCAGTGAAGCGTTAACAGGGTCAGAGACCCAGTACTTC

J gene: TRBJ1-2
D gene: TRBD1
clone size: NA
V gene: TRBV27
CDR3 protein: CASSSRDSINYGYTF
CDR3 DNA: TGTGCCAGCAGTTCCCGGGACAGCATTAACTATGGCTACACCTTC

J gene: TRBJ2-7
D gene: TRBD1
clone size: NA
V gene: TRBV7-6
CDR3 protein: CASSQGTGVYEQYF
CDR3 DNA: TGTGCCAGCAGCCAAGGGACAGGGGTCTACGAGCAGTACTTC

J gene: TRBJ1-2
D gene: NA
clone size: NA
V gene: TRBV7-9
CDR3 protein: CASSPSPSGYGYTF
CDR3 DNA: TGTGCCAGCAGCCCCAGCCCCTCAGGTTATGGCTACACCTTC